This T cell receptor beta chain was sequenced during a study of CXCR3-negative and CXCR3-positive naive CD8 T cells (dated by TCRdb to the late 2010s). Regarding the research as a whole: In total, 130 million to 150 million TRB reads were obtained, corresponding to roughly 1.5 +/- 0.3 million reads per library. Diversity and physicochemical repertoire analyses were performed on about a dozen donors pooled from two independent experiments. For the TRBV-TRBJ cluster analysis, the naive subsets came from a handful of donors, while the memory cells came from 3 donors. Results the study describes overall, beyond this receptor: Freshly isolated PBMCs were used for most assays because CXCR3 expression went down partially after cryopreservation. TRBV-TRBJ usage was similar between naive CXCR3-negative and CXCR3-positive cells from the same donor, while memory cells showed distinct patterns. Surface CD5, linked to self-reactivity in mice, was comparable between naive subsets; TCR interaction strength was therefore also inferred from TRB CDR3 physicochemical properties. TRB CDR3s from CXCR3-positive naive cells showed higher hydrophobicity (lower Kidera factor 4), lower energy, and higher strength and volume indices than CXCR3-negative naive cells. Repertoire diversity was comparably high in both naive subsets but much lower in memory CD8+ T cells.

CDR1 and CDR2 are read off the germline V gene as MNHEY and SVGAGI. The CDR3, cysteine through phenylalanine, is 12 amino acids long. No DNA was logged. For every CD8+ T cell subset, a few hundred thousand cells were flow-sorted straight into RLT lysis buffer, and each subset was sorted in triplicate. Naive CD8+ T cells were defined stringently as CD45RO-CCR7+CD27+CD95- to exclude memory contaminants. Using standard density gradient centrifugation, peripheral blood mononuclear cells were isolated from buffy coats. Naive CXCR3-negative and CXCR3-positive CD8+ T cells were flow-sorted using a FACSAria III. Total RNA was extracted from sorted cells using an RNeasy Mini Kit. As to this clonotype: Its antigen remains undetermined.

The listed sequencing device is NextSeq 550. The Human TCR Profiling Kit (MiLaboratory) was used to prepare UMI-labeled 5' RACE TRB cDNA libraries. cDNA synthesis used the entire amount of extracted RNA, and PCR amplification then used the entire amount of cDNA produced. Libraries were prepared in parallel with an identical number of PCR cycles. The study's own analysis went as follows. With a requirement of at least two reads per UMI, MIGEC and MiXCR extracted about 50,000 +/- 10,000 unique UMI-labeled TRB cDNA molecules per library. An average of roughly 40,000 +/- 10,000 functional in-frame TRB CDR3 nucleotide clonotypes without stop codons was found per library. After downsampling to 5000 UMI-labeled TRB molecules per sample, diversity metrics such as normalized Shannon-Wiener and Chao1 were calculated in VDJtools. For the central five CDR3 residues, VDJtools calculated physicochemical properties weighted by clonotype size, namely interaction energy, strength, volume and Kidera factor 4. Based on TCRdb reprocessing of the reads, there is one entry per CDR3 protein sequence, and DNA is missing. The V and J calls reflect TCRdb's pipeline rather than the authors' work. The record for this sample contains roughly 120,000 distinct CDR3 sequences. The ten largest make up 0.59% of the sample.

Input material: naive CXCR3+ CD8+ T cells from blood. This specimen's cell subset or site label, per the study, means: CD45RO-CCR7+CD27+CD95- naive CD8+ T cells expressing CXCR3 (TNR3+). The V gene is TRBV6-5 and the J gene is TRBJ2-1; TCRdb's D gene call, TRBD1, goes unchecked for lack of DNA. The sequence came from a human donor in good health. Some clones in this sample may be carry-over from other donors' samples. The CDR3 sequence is CASGQGNNEQFF.